This TCR beta chain was identified during a study of OX40 agonist ivuxolimab in advanced cancers. About the research overall: A male proportion of about 84% was recorded, with mean age about 54 years and range about 23 to 90.

Germline assignment: CDR1 MNHNS and CDR2 SASEGT. V was clipped by 2 bases and J by 2 bases; unmatched bases: 3. The CDR3 length is 16 residues. The data were produced by immunoSEQ multiplex PCR, yet TCRdb's version contains in-frame clones alone and is incomplete. This table has over 75,000 clones, about 87% appearing once. General study points: Both blood CD4+ and CD8+ T cells showed clonal growth by week 6 at 0.1 to 3.0 mg/kg. Determination of antigen specificity was not performed for the expanded peripheral T cells. Individuals who were partial responders at 0.1-3.0 mg/kg had clonal expansion that ranked among the lowest.

Details on this clone: Its specificity is not known.

The source material was CD4+ or CD8+ T cells sorted from blood, sampled in a trial of the OX40 agonist ivuxolimab. This receptor was identified in an adult with an advanced solid tumor such as melanoma, head and neck, liver or kidney cancer. This rearrangement joins TRBV6-1 to TRBJ2-3; 11 nucleotides agree with TRBD2. Written as DNA, the CDR3 is TGTGCCAGCAGTGAAATGACTAGCGGGAACACAGATACGCAGTATTTT. Residues: CASSEMTSGNTDTQYF.